One and the same sample provided the 16 T cell receptor beta chains below, sequenced in a study of shared clonotypes between healthy human individuals. Clones were sequenced by immunoSEQ multiplex PCR, and TCRdb holds only the in-frame ones, with some missing. The sample has over 2 million clones, 85% to 95% seen once. Sequenced input: naive CD4+ T cells sorted from blood. Subset meaning: CD45RA+ positively selected. The receptors originated from a man aged 18 to 35 in good health.

The chain links TRBV7-3 to TRBJ2-3, with 7 bases fitting TRBD2. Germline values: CDR1 SGHTA, CDR2 FQGTGA. The CDR3 runs 17 residues. V was pared by 1 base and J by 2 bases, with 9 bases of the junction left unmatched. The CDR3 nucleotides read TGTGCCAGCAGCTTAAGCCCACACGGGGGGACCACAGATACGCAGTATTTT. This sequence encodes CASSLSPHGGTTDTQYF.

Details on this clone: Other DNA variants within this sample encode the same CDR3. The chain uses TRBV18 and TRBJ2-7; TRBD1 aligns across 9 bases. The CDR3 length is 15 residues. Germline V CDR1 and CDR2: KGHSH, LQKENI. V shed 6 bases and J 0 bases; nucleotides not matched to a gene: 6. The DNA for the CDR3 is TGTGCCAGCTCTCCGACAGGGGGGAGCTCCTACGAGCAGTACTTC. Its protein is CASSPTGGSSYEQYF.

There are a few counts of this clone. The chain joins TRBV15 to TRBJ1-2; D uncertain. CDR1 is LNHNV, CDR2 YYDKDF, per germline (reference sequence). The V gene lost 0 bases and the J gene lost 0 bases, with 8 bases spanning the gap. This CDR3 is built from 15 residues. For the CDR3, the DNA is TGTGCCACCAGCAGAGAGGGAGTCCCTAACTATGGCTACACCTTC. This encodes CATSREGVPNYGYTF.

The gene calls are TRBV14 and TRBJ1-2, with no clear D. In germline, CDR1 is SGHDN, CDR2 FVKESK. The germline V and J ends were trimmed by 2 bases and 4 bases, with 11 bases remaining between them. The CDR3 runs to 14 residues. The CDR3 loop is CASSQRPGTYGYTF. The CDR3 nucleotides are TGTGCCAGCAGCCAACGGCCGGGAACCTATGGCTACACCTTC.

The rearrangement joins TRBV2 to TRBJ2-5; TRBD2 matches at 8 bases. Germline loops: CDR1 SNHLY, CDR2 FYNNEI. This CDR3 is built from 16 residues. V was clipped by 2 bases and J by 5 bases; unmatched bases: 10. In DNA form, the CDR3 reads TGTGCCAGCAGTGAAATCCCTAGCGGGTCAGGGGAGACCCAGTACTTC. This codes for CASSEIPSGSGETQYF.

The CDR3 coding sequence is TGTGCCAGCAGTGATGTGGGAGGGCAAGGCGGGGAGCTGTTTTTT. Translating gives CASSDVGGQGGELFF. The chain joins TRBV2 to TRBJ2-2, with TRBD2 matching 7 bases. Looked up from germline, CDR1 is SNHLY and CDR2 is FYNNEI. Trimming cost V 3 bases and J 7 bases; bases outside gene matches: 8. The CDR3 totals 15 residues. The entire variable domain, with the rest obtained from reference TRBV2 and TRBJ2-2, is as follows: EPEVTQTPSHQVTQMGQEVILRCVPISNHLYFYWYRQILGQKVEFLVSFYNNEISEKSEIFDDQFSVERPDGSNFTLKIRSTKLEDSAMYFCASSDVGGQGGELFFGEGSRLTVL.

The V and J genes are TRBV11-2 and TRBJ1-2, with D possibly TRBD1 on 5 matching bases. CDR1 is SGHAT and CDR2 is FQNNGV in the germline V gene. Trimming shortened V by 0 bases and J by 8 bases, and 16 bases separated the two germline ends. The CDR3 has 15 amino acids. CDR3 in amino acids: CASSLDGRGGEGYTF. Written as DNA, the CDR3 is TGTGCCAGCAGCTTAGATGGGCGGGGAGGGGAAGGCTACACCTTC.

The chain links TRBV2 to TRBJ2-3; 7 bases are a match to TRBD1. Germline V gene lookup returns CDR1 SNHLY and CDR2 FYNNEI. The CDR3 loop spans 14 amino acids. V lost 6 bases and J lost 11; bases outside the gene matches: 14. The DNA for the CDR3 is TGTGCCAGCAGCGCAGACTTCAAAGGGACAGAGCAGTATTTT. Translation gives CASSADFKGTEQYF.

The chain recombines TRBV6-1 with TRBJ1-3, with 7 bases matching TRBD1. Germline CDR1 and CDR2: MNHNS and SASEGT. J was trimmed by 4 bases and V by 5 bases; bases with no gene match: 2. This CDR3 spans 13 amino acids. Written as DNA, the CDR3 is TGTGCCAGCAGTTCGACAGGGGGAAACACCATATATTTT. The encoded protein is CASSSTGGNTIYF.

The J gene is TRBJ1-1, the V gene TRBV6-5; 9 nucleotides match TRBD1. CDR1 is MNHEY, CDR2 SVGAGI, per germline. The length of the CDR3 is 15 residues. The V gene end was trimmed by 6 bases and the J gene end by 1 base; junction bases not matched to a gene: 6. This CDR3 reads CASRNWGQGNTEAFF. CDR3 bases: TGTGCCAGCAGAAACTGGGGACAGGGGAACACTGAAGCTTTCTTT.

Worth noting for this clone: Relative to the germline gene, one junction end is altered; a read error may explain this. In nucleotides, the CDR3 is TGTGCCGGCAGGACAAGGGCTAGCGAGTACACCGGGGAGCTGTTTTTT. Residues: CAGRTRASEYTGELFF. The V call is TRBV5-4, the J call TRBJ2-2; weak D call: TRBD2 (6 bases). CDR1 is SGHNT and CDR2 is YYREEE in the germline V gene (reference sequence). The CDR3 contains 16 residues.

The chain uses TRBV7-2 and TRBJ1-4; 10 positions agree with TRBD1. CDR3 length equals 14 residues. Looked up from germline, CDR1 is SGHTA and CDR2 is FQGNSA. The V gene end was trimmed by 6 bases and the J gene end by 8 bases; junction bases not matched to a gene: 6. The CDR3 sequence is CASSRQGAWEKLFF. CDR3 nucleotides: TGTGCCAGCAGTAGACAGGGGGCCTGGGAAAAACTGTTTTTT. Looking up the rest from reference TRBV7-2 and TRBJ1-4 gives the full variable domain: GAGVSQSPSNKVTEKGKDVELRCDPISGHTALYWYRQSLGQGLEFLIYFQGNSAPDKSGLPSDRFSAERTGGSVSTLTIQRTQQEDSAVYLCASSRQGAWEKLFFGSGTQLSVL.

This chain connects TRBV28 to TRBJ1-5; D might be TRBD1 (5 bases). Between the trimmed V and J ends, which lost 1 base and 1 base, there was a span of 14 bases. Germline-derived CDR1 and CDR2 are MDHEN and SYDVKM. The CDR3 runs to 17 residues. As DNA, the CDR3 is TGTGCCAGCAGTTTATCGCGGCGGGGGACCAGCAATCAGCCCCAGCATTTT. Residues: CASSLSRRGTSNQPQHF.

The chain links TRBV4-1 to TRBJ2-3; D is undetermined. The CDR3 extends over 15 amino acids. The V end was cut by 4 bases, the J end by 0 bases, with 11 bases between. CDR1 and CDR2 from the germline V gene are MGHRA and YSYEKL. The CDR3 DNA is TGCGCCAGCAGCCCTCGGCTTCTTAGCACAGATACGCAGTATTTT. Encoded protein: CASSPRLLSTDTQYF.

The CDR3 nucleotides read TGCGCCAGCAGCTTGGAACGGACAGGGGGCACAGATACGCAGTATTTT. It yields the protein CASSLERTGGTDTQYF. The chain uses TRBV5-1 and TRBJ2-3, with 9 bases that match TRBD1. Germline values: CDR1 SGHRS, CDR2 YFSETQ. Losses at the gene ends were 0 bases for V and 1 base for J; bases not matched to a gene: 3. There are 16 residues in the CDR3. Based on the CDR3 plus reference TRBV5-1 and TRBJ2-3, the full variable domain is KAGVTQTPRYLIKTRGQQVTLSCSPISGHRSVSWYQQTPGQGLQFLFEYFSETQRNKGNFPGRFSGRQFSNSRSEMNVSTLELGDSALYLCASSLERTGGTDTQYFGPGTRLTVL.

This clone was seen only once. The rearrangement links TRBV12-5 to TRBJ2-2; D gene ambiguous. The CDR3 totals 14 residues. The V and J ends lost 3 bases and 4 bases respectively, with 9 bases between them. CDR1 and CDR2 from the germline V gene are LGHNT and FRNRAP. In DNA, the CDR3 is TGTGCTAGTGGTTTTTCGAGTACCACCGGGGAGCTGTTTTTT. Translated, it gives CASGFSSTTGELFF.